The 11 T cell receptor beta chains reported below all come from one sample, sequenced in a study of regulatory T cells in long-lasting Graves disease. With iRepertoire HTBI primers and Arm-PCR of CDR3 regions, TCR beta libraries were built. TCRdb re-analysed the multiplex PCR reads in MiXCR, keeping a single row per CDR3 protein. The sample has some 460,000 distinct CDR3 sequences; roughly 15% are singletons. The time point was: newly diagnosed GD, antithyroid drugs for less than 3 months. Preparation of the TCR library used RNA extracted from PBMCs. The data were also submitted as part of a second study, on T cells in Graves' hyperthyroidism and ophthalmopathy.

Material: peripheral blood mononuclear cells (PBMCs), obtained at new diagnosis, from a patient treated with antithyroid drugs. All receptors come from a man between 35 and 55 years old with Graves disease.

The sample holds a few counts of this clonotype. This chain links TRBV7-9 with TRBJ1-2; 10 bases match TRBD1. The CDR3 length is 15 residues. Germline loops: CDR1 SEHNR, CDR2 FQNEAQ (reference sequence). Germline trimming cut 2 bases from V and 5 bases from J; bases unmatched to any gene: 5. The CDR3: CASSLSGQGPYGYTF. The CDR3 nucleotides are TGTGCCAGCAGCTTATCGGGACAGGGGCCTTATGGCTACACCTTC. Using reference TRBV7-9 and TRBJ1-2 for the parts outside the CDR3, the full variable domain is DTGVSQNPRHKITKRGQNVTFRCDPISEHNRLYWYRQTLGQGPEFLTYFQNEAQLEKSRLLSDRFSAERPKGSFSTLEIQRTEQGDSAMYLCASSLSGQGPYGYTFGSGTRLTVV.

This clonotype was detected only a few times. The chain combines TRBV5-4 with TRBJ2-2; a possible D gene is TRBD1 (6 bases). Looked up from germline, CDR1 is SGHNT and CDR2 is YYREEE (reference sequence). CDR3 length equals 15 residues. V gave up 4 bases and J gave up 5 bases, with 15 bases separating them. CDR3 amino acids: CASSHGQRGTGELFF. The CDR3, as DNA: TGTGCCAGCAGCCACGGACAGAGGGGAACCGGGGAGCTGTTTTTT.

This clonotype has ten or more counts. V gene TRBV2 combines with J gene TRBJ2-7, with a possible D match to TRBD1 (6 bases). CDR1 is SNHLY and CDR2 is FYNNEI in the germline V gene. The CDR3 spans 14 residues. Trimming removed 1 base from V and 2 bases from J, with 9 bases in between. DNA of the CDR3: TGTGCCAGCAGTGAAGGAGGACAGACCTACGAGCAGTACTTC. Translation gives CASSEGGQTYEQYF.

V usage is TRBV5-1 and J usage is TRBJ2-1; no clear D. The CDR3 has 13 residues. Per germline, CDR1 SGHRS and CDR2 YFSETQ. V was pared by 2 bases and J by 10 bases, with 13 bases between. The CDR3 loop is CASSFTTGYEQFF. CDR3 coding DNA: TGCGCCAGCAGCTTTACTACCGGCTACGAGCAGTTCTTC.

This clonotype was counted ten times or more. The V call is TRBV5-1, the J call TRBJ2-7; D gene uncertain. The V gene's germline CDR1 is SGHRS and CDR2 YFSETQ. The CDR3 runs to 14 residues. V gave up 2 bases and J gave up 6 bases, with 15 bases separating them. The CDR3 sequence: CASSLEQPLGEQYF. Here the CDR3 DNA reads TGCGCCAGCAGCTTAGAACAGCCACTGGGCGAGCAGTACTTC.

The chain recombines TRBV28 with TRBJ1-2; D gene uncertain. The germline V and J ends were trimmed by 7 bases and 5 bases, with 14 bases remaining between them. Germline loops: CDR1 MDHEN, CDR2 SYDVKM. The CDR3 runs 13 residues. The CDR3 sequence: CASNPTSEYGYTF. DNA of the CDR3: TGTGCCAGCAACCCAACTTCAGAGTATGGCTACACCTTC.

This clonotype was recorded many times. This rearrangement joins TRBV28 to TRBJ1-1; D possibly corresponds to TRBD1 (5 bases). V was clipped by 8 bases and J by 5 bases, with 18 bases between them. Germline V CDR1 and CDR2: MDHEN, SYDVKM. The CDR3 consists of 14 residues. In DNA form, the CDR3 reads TGTGCCAGCCGACGTTCTGGGTGGGGGACTGAAGCTTTCTTT. This codes for CASRRSGWGTEAFF.

There are a few counts of this clonotype. The chain combines TRBV29-1 with TRBJ2-1, with a tentative D call TRBD2 (6 bases). Germline V lookup: CDR1 SQVTM, CDR2 ANQGSEA. V was cut by 7 bases and J by 10 bases, with 20 bases left in between. The CDR3 has 13 residues. The CDR3 sequence: CSGTPGGSWEQFF. CDR3 in DNA: TGCAGCGGCACGCCCGGGGGTTCATGGGAGCAGTTCTTC.

This clonotype was seen ten or more times. Relative to the germline gene, one junction end is altered; a read error may explain this. V usage is TRBV7-9 and J usage is TRBJ2-7; no clear D. Germline lookup yields CDR1 SEHNR and CDR2 FQNEAQ (reference sequence). This CDR3 is 15 amino acids long. This CDR3 is CASSPQTSSSYEQYF. CDR3 sequence (DNA): TGCGCCAGCAGCCCGCAAACCTCGAGCTCCTACGAGCAGTACTTC.

This chain joins TRBV24-1 and TRBJ2-3; no clear D gene. This CDR3 spans 13 amino acids. The V end was cut by 4 bases, the J end by 1 base, with 5 bases between. Germline CDR1 reads KGHDR; CDR2 reads SFDVKD. CDR3 sequence: CATSDPGTDTQYF. For the CDR3, the DNA is TGTGCCACCAGTGACCCGGGCACAGATACGCAGTATTTT.

In this sample, this clonotype turned up many times. The chain joins TRBV11-2 to TRBJ1-2; D gene ambiguous. The CDR3 loop spans 14 amino acids. Per germline, CDR1 SGHAT and CDR2 FQNNGV. V lost 1 base, J lost 4 bases, and 10 bases lay in between. For the CDR3, the DNA is TGTGCCAGCAGCTTAGTCGGAGCTTCCTATGGCTACACCTTC. Protein sequence: CASSLVGASYGYTF.